A few counts support the clone carrying this TCR beta chain. The antigen is not known. V dropped 4 bases and J dropped 0 bases, with 15 bases sitting between them. Looked up from germline, CDR1 is SGHTA and CDR2 is FQGNSA. The CDR3 is 16 amino acids. This sample stems from a study of T-cell memory formation after mild COVID-19. The authors produced TCR alpha and TCR beta cDNA libraries with sample barcodes and UMIs by 5'RACE using constant-segment primers. TCRdb used MiXCR to reprocess the 5' RACE reads, holding one entry per CDR3 protein. The data contain about 140,000 distinct CDR3 sequences, 11% to 15% of them singletons. Study-level points and caveats: Whereas later expanders leaned CD4+, clones contracting day 15 to 85 showed a balanced CD4/CD8 makeup.

This sequence was found in an adult woman who had mild COVID-19 (a few samples of this study predate the infection). Cell type and time point are not known. J is TRBJ1-1 and V is TRBV7-2; the D is unclear. Sequencing was performed on PBMCs or a T cell subset sorted from them (not recorded which). CDR3 protein: CASSSERGRMNTEAFF. Here the CDR3 DNA reads TGTGCCAGCAGCTCCGAGCGGGGAAGGATGAACACTGAAGCTTTCTTT.